This T cell receptor (beta chain) was identified during a study of blood T cell repertoires in COVID-19. On the study more broadly: T cells, B-cell-depleted T cells, or PBMCs provided the cDNA or gDNA that served as material.

Resolution of symptoms, clearance, or two negative PCRs was present in recovered Cohort 3 donors. Clones were sequenced by immunoSEQ multiplex PCR, and TCRdb holds only the in-frame ones, with some missing. In the table there are more than 250,000 clones, more than 75% of which are singletons. CDR3 length: 15 amino acids. CDR1 and CDR2 from the germline V gene are LNHDA and SQIVND (reference sequence). Germline trimming cut 5 bases from V and 5 bases from J; bases unmatched to any gene: 9. The sequence was collected from a woman younger than 30 who had recovered from COVID-19. J is TRBJ1-1 and V is TRBV19; the match to TRBD1 covers 9 bases. The sequencing sample was made of PBMCs or T cells enriched from blood (not recorded which). CDR3 sequence: CASSADRGSRTEAFF. The CDR3 DNA sequence: TGTGCCAGTAGTGCAGACAGGGGGTCGAGGACTGAAGCTTTCTTT.